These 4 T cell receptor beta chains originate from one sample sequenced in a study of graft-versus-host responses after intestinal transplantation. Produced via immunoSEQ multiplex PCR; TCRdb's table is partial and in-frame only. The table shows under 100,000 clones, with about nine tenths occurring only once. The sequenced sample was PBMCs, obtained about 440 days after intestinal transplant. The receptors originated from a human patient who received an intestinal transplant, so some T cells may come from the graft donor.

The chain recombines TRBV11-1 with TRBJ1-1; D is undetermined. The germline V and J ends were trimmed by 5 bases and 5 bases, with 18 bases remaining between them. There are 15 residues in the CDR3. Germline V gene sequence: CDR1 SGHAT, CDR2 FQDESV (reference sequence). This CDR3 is CASSPMRGKVTEAFF. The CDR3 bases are TGTGCCAGCAGCCCAATGCGGGGTAAAGTTACTGAAGCTTTCTTT.

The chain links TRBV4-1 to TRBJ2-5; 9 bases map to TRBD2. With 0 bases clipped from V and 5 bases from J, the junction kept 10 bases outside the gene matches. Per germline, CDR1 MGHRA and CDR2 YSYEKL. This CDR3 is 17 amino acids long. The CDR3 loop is CASSQDSSGGLGETQYF. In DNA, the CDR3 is TGCGCCAGCAGCCAAGATAGCAGCGGGGGGCTCGGGGAGACCCAGTACTTC.

In nucleotides, the CDR3 is TGTGCCACCAGCAGAGAGTCCGGGGGGGCGTACAATGAGCAGTTCTTC. It codes for CATSRESGGAYNEQFF. The chain joins TRBV15 to TRBJ2-1, with 8 positions matching TRBD2. The CDR3 runs to 16 residues. From germline, CDR1 is LNHNV and CDR2 YYDKDF (reference sequence). Trimming cost V 0 bases and J 4 bases; bases outside gene matches: 5.

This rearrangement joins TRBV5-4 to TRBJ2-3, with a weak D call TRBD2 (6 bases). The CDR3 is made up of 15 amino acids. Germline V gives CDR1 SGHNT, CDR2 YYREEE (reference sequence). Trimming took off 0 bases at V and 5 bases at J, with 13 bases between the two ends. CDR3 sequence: CASSLGQGGLDTQYF. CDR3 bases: TGTGCCAGCAGCTTGGGGCAGGGAGGATTAGATACGCAGTATTTT.